This T cell receptor beta chain was captured in a study of T cells in Graves' hyperthyroidism and ophthalmopathy. Background on the study: At initial diagnosis, before any treatment had begun, peripheral blood was obtained.

Researchers amplified the TCR beta CDR3 regions from RNA transcripts. Primed by the HTBI set, a first-round RT-PCR was run on the TCR CDR3. TCRdb called the multiplex PCR reads again in MiXCR, with one record for every CDR3 protein. In the table there are about 600,000 distinct CDR3 sequences, about a sixth of which are singletons. There are a few counts of this clonotype. Its specificity is unknown. Overall study findings and caveats: Ophthalmopathy was model-predicted a median 6.5 months pre-onset. Ophthalmopathy was told apart from stable hyperthyroidism by a 13 V-J model.

CDR3 size: 17 residues. V gave up 0 bases and J gave up 6 bases, with 18 bases separating them. The germline V gene encodes CDR1 MDHEN and CDR2 SYDVKM. It was 8.5 to 10 ml of fresh peripheral blood that supplied the PBMCs. The sequenced sample was blood. This chain joins TRBV28 and TRBJ1-5, with D tentatively TRBD1 (6 bases). The receptor's source is a middle-aged woman with Graves' ophthalmopathy. The CDR3 nucleotides read TGTGCCAGCAGTTTATGGGGCGGGGGCCAGGGGACTCAGCCCCAGCATTTT. This translates into CASSLWGGGQGTQPQHF.